The T cell receptor (beta chain) under discussion was sequenced for a study of T cell repertoires in cytomegalovirus infection. Study-wide context: Indications of both CMV infection and matching HLA type were provided by public TCR beta signatures.

Study results and limitations: There were HLA-C-restricted CMV-specific TCR beta clonotypes dominating the ex vivo response.

This clonotype was counted only a few times. No antigen is known for it. V dropped 4 bases and J dropped 1; count of bases not matched to a gene: 11. Germline V gene sequence: CDR1 SGHKS, CDR2 YYEKEE (reference sequence). The CDR3 runs 17 residues. MiXCR, run by TCRdb on the reads, gives a single entry per CDR3 protein. The sample yields around 180,000 distinct CDR3 sequences, around 20% seen once. This sequence originates from a human donor in good health (CMV status not recorded). Some clones in this sample may be carry-over from other donors' samples. V is TRBV5-5 and J is TRBJ1-2, with TRBD1 identical over 9 bases. Sequencing used PBMCs. CDR3 sequence: CASSPGTGRALNYGYTF. The CDR3 nucleotides read TGTGCCAGCAGCCCCGGGACAGGGAGGGCCCTTAACTATGGCTACACCTTC.